This T cell receptor beta chain was profiled in a study of T cell repertoires in cytomegalovirus infection. From the reads, TCRdb called clonotypes with MiXCR, one entry per CDR3 protein. The data hold approximately 770,000 distinct CDR3 sequences, with almost 30% observed a single time. This clonotype was detected only a few times. The antigen remains undetermined. The CDR3 has 15 residues. V was shortened by 4 bases and J by 8 bases, with 17 bases between the two germline ends. Germline lookup yields CDR1 SEHNR and CDR2 FQNEAQ (reference sequence). The chain couples TRBV7-9 to TRBJ2-2, with D perhaps matching TRBD1 or TRBD2 (5 bases each). This TCR was sampled from a human donor in good health (CMV status not recorded). Some clones in this sample may be carry-over from other donors' samples. The sequences come from cultured CD8+ T cells from PBMCs, collected from culture after CMV antigen stimulation. As DNA, the CDR3 is TGTGCCAGCAGCTCCCCGGGACCGCAATGGGGGGAGCTGTTTTTT. Translated: CASSSPGPQWGELFF. The variable domain in full, completed from reference TRBV7-9 and TRBJ2-2, reads DTGVSQNPRHKITKRGQNVTFRCDPISEHNRLYWYRQTLGQGPEFLTYFQNEAQLEKSRLLSDRFSAERPKGSFSTLEIQRTEQGDSAMYLCASSSPGPQWGELFFGEGSRLTVL.